The clone carrying this T cell receptor beta chain appeared once. The V and J ends lost 2 bases and 4 bases, in that order; junction bases with no gene match: 4. Germline CDR1 and CDR2: SGHDT and YYEEEE. The CDR3 sequence is 15 residues long. This entry comes from a study of cytomegalovirus exposure and HLA in healthy donors. Primers for the PCR totalled 60 Vbeta and 13 Jbeta. Sequencing was performed with immunoSEQ multiplex PCR; in TCRdb, only in-frame clones are kept and a portion is missing. The data show 210,000 or so clones, around 88% seen once. The sequence came from a woman between 18 and 29 years old in good health and CMV-seronegative. This chain connects TRBV5-6 to TRBJ1-2; 11 bases map to TRBD1. The sample comprised PBMCs. The CDR3 loop is CASSLGTGGGYGYTF. The CDR3 DNA reads TGTGCCAGCAGCTTAGGGACAGGGGGAGGCTATGGCTACACCTTC.